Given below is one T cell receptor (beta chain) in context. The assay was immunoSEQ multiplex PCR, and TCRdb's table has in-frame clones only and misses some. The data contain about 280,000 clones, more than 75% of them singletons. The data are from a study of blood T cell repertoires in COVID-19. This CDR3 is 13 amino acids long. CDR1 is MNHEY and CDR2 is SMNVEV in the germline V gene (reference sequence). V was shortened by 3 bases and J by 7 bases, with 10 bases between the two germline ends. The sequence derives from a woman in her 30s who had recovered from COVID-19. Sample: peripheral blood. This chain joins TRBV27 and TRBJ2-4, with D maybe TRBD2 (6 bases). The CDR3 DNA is TGTGCCAGCAGTTTCGCTGGGAGGAACATTCAGTACTTC. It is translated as CASSFAGRNIQYF.